This is a list of T cell receptor beta chains from one sample in a study of OX40 agonist ivuxolimab in advanced cancers. The method was immunoSEQ multiplex PCR; TCRdb's version includes in-frame clones alone and lacks a portion of them. The profile covers 41,000 or so clones, with roughly 80% appearing a single time and less than 45% taken by the ten largest. The sample here was CD4+ or CD8+ T cells sorted from blood, taken in a trial of the OX40 agonist ivuxolimab. The source of these receptors is an adult with an advanced solid tumor such as melanoma, head and neck, liver or kidney cancer. The CDR3 runs from the conserved cysteine through the conserved F or W. A D gene is named only where the DNA matches it firmly. The size of a clone is reported for some rows only, either as once, few or many, or as a class for expanded clones.

d_gene,j_gene,abundance,v_gene,CDR3nt,CDR3aa
TRBD2,TRBJ2-5,once,TRBV29-1,TGCAGCGTTGGGGGACTAGCCGGGGAGACCCAGTACTTC,CSVGGLAGETQYF
-,TRBJ1-5,-,TRBV18,TGTGCCAGCTCACCCGAGTATCGGGGCAATCAGCCCCAGCATTTT,CASSPEYRGNQPQHF
-,TRBJ2-2,-,TRBV19,TGTGCCAGTAGTAGCGGCGGGGTAGGGGAGCTGTTTTTT,CASSSGGVGELFF
TRBD1,TRBJ1-5,-,TRBV6-5,TGTGCCAGCAGAGGGACAGGGAACAATCAGCCCCAGCATTTT,CASRGTGNNQPQHF
-,TRBJ2-5,-,TRBV19,TGTGCCAGTAGCCCCGTGCTTAGGGAGACCCAGTACTTC,CASSPVLRETQYF
-,TRBJ1-3,-,TRBV27,TGTGCCAGCAGTGTACAGAGATCTGGAAACACCATATATTTT,CASSVQRSGNTIYF
TRBD1,TRBJ2-3,-,TRBV19,TGTGCCAGTAGTATGGACAGGGTGAGGGCTATGGATACGCAGTATTTT,CASSMDRVRAMDTQYF
-,TRBJ2-7,-,TRBV28,TGTGCCAGCAGTTCCGATAGCGGCTCCTACGAGCAGTACTTC,CASSSDSGSYEQYF
-,TRBJ1-6,-,TRBV28,TGTGCCAGCAGTTTAACGGGACGGACAATCTCACCCCTCCACTTT,CASSLTGRTISPLHF
TRBD2,TRBJ2-3,-,TRBV6-1,TGTGCCAGCCATAGCGGGGGGACTCACACAGATACGCAGTATTTT,CASHSGGTHTDTQYF
-,TRBJ2-1,-,TRBV5-1,TGCGCCAGCAGCTCGAACTGGGGGAATGAGCAGTTCTTC,CASSSNWGNEQFF
-,TRBJ1-2,once,TRBV14,TGTGCCAGCAGCCAAGATGAGGGTTACCCTGGCTACACCTTC,CASSQDEGYPGYTF
-,TRBJ2-1,-,TRBV2,TGTGCCAGCAGTGAAAGGGGGTTTGGGAATGAGCAGTTCTTC,CASSERGFGNEQFF
-,TRBJ1-1,-,TRBV7-9,TGTGCCAGCAGCTTAGTTGAGGACATGAACACTGAAGCTTTCTTT,CASSLVEDMNTEAFF
-,TRBJ1-5,-,TRBV6-1,TGTGCCAGCAGTTCCGGACGGAAAAGCAATCAGCCCCAGCATTTT,CASSSGRKSNQPQHF
-,TRBJ1-6,-,TRBV9,TGTGCCAGCAGCGTAGAAGGGGATGGAGGGTACTATAATTCACCCCTCCACTTT,CASSVEGDGGYYNSPLHF
TRBD2,TRBJ2-1,-,TRBV7-8,TGTGCCAGCAGCCTGATAGCGGGAGGGCCGAATGAGCAGTTCTTC,CASSLIAGGPNEQFF
TRBD2,TRBJ2-1,-,TRBV2,TGTGCCAGCAGTTCTAGCGGGAGCCGCTACAATGAGCAGTTCTTC,CASSSSGSRYNEQFF
-,TRBJ2-7,-,TRBV4-2,TGTGCCAGCAGGGAAGACGGGAGAAACGAGCAGTACTTC,CASREDGRNEQYF
TRBD2,TRBJ2-2,-,TRBV7-3,TGTGCCAGCAGCTCGGGGAGGGACACCGGGGAGCTGTTTTTT,CASSSGRDTGELFF
-,TRBJ2-3,-,TRBV9,TGTGCCAGCAGCGTAGCGTCAACAGATACGCAGTATTTT,CASSVASTDTQYF
TRBD1,TRBJ2-5,-,TRBV5-1,TGCGCCAGCAGCTATATTGGACAGGAGGAGACCCAGTACTTC,CASSYIGQEETQYF
-,TRBJ1-4,-,TRBV19,TGTGCCAGTAGTAGCTATGGGGCCGGTGAAAAACTGTTTTTT,CASSSYGAGEKLFF
-,TRBJ2-3,-,TRBV7-9,TGTGCCAGCAGCTTACCGACTAGTACGCAGTATTTT,CASSLPTSTQYF
-,TRBJ1-2,-,TRBV5-1,TGCGCCAGCAGCTTGGATCGAGGTCAAGGCTACACCTTC,CASSLDRGQGYTF
-,TRBJ2-7,large,TRBV28,TGTGCCAGCCAATTACAGGTGGGCTACGAGCAGTACTTC,CASQLQVGYEQYF
-,TRBJ2-1,-,TRBV5-1,TGCGCCAGCAGCTTGGGTGACTACAATGAGCAGTTCTTC,CASSLGDYNEQFF
-,TRBJ2-7,-,TRBV10-2,TGCGCCAGCAGTGAGGGGCAGGCATACGAGCAGTACTTC,CASSEGQAYEQYF
-,TRBJ2-2,-,TRBV6-4,TGTGCCAGCAGTGAAGGGGCGGGGTTCACCGGGGAGCTGTTTTTT,CASSEGAGFTGELFF
-,TRBJ2-3,-,TRBV7-9,TGTGCCAGCAGCTCCCAGTACGTGGTCGGGGATACGCAGTATTTT,CASSSQYVVGDTQYF
-,TRBJ1-6,once,TRBV11-3,TGTGCCAGCAGCTTAGATCCCGAATCACCCCTCCACTTT,CASSLDPESPLHF
TRBD1,TRBJ2-5,-,TRBV18,TGTGCCAGCTCAACTACCGGGACAGGACCGGAGACCCAGTACTTC,CASSTTGTGPETQYF
TRBD1,TRBJ1-4,-,TRBV27,TGTGCCAGCAGTTCGACAGGGTTGGATGAAAAACTGTTTTTT,CASSSTGLDEKLFF
-,TRBJ2-1,-,TRBV2,TGTGCCAGCAGTAGACCAGTCGGTGAGCAGTTCTTC,CASSRPVGEQFF
TRBD1,TRBJ2-7,-,TRBV5-5,TGTGCCAGCAGCTCGGGACAGCCCGGGGACTACGAGCAGTACTTC,CASSSGQPGDYEQYF
TRBD1,TRBJ2-1,-,TRBV7-2,TGTGCCAGCAGCCGACAGGGGGCGGATGAGCAGTTCTTC,CASSRQGADEQFF
-,TRBJ2-7,-,TRBV21-1,TGTGCCAGCAGCAACGGGGGGGAAGCCTACGAGCAGTACTTC,CASSNGGEAYEQYF
-,TRBJ2-3,-,TRBV7-8,TGTGCCACCAGGCCGGAACGCTACACAGATACGCAGTATTTT,CATRPERYTDTQYF
TRBD1,TRBJ1-3,-,TRBV9,TGTGCCAGCAGCGTATCGGGACAGAGCTCTGGAAACACCATATATTTT,CASSVSGQSSGNTIYF
-,TRBJ2-1,few,TRBV6-1,TGTGCCAGCAGTGATCGAGGGAACAATGAGCAGTTCTTC,CASSDRGNNEQFF
-,TRBJ2-7,few,TRBV7-3,TGTGCCAGCAGGAGAGACCAGTTTTACGAGCAGTACTTC,CASRRDQFYEQYF
TRBD2,TRBJ2-5,-,TRBV6-5,TGTGCCAGCAGTCAGCGGGGGTTAGGAGAGACCCAGTACTTC,CASSQRGLGETQYF
TRBD2,TRBJ2-7,-,TRBV19,TGTGCCAGTAAGACCCTAGCGGGAAGCTCCTACGAGCAGTACTTC,CASKTLAGSSYEQYF
TRBD2,TRBJ2-2,once,TRBV10-3,TGTGCCATCAGTGGGGGGGGTACCTACACCGGGGAGCTGTTTTTT,CAISGGGTYTGELFF
TRBD1,TRBJ2-7,-,TRBV5-6,TGTGCCAGCAGCCCCAGGGACAGAATTTCTGAGCAGTACTTC,CASSPRDRISEQYF
TRBD1,TRBJ2-7,-,TRBV5-1,TGCGCCAGCAGCTTGGCAGGGGGCCAGTACGAGCAGTACTTC,CASSLAGGQYEQYF
-,TRBJ2-6,-,TRBV23-1,TGCGCCAGCAGTCAATCGGGGACCACCCGCTCTGGGGCCAACGTCCTGACTTTC,CASSQSGTTRSGANVLTF
-,TRBJ1-5,-,TRBV19,TGTGCCAGTAGTTCCAGGGCAAATCAGCCCCAGCATTTT,CASSSRANQPQHF
TRBD1,TRBJ1-2,few,TRBV6-5,TGTGCCAGCAGGTTACGACAGGGGGCAGGGGGCTACACCTTC,CASRLRQGAGGYTF
-,TRBJ2-5,-,TRBV9,TGTGCCAGCAGCGTATTTGAGCTTGGGGGAGAGACCCAGTACTTC,CASSVFELGGETQYF
-,TRBJ1-4,-,TRBV18,TGTGCCAGCTCACTGACAGTTGCTAATGAAAAACTGTTTTTT,CASSLTVANEKLFF
-,TRBJ1-1,-,TRBV5-1,TGCGCCAGCAGCTTAGGGGTAGGGGGGAACACTGAAGCTTTCTTT,CASSLGVGGNTEAFF
-,TRBJ1-3,-,TRBV5-1,TGCGCCAGCAGCTTGCAGGGCCCCCTCTCTGGAAACACCATATATTTT,CASSLQGPLSGNTIYF